A single sample is the source of the 26 T cell receptor beta chains below, sequenced in a study of post-analysis software for immune sequencing data. Their antigens are not known. Unique molecular identifiers were present in the TCR beta cDNA libraries. Using its own MiXCR run on the PCR reads, TCRdb lists one record per CDR3 protein. The sample includes roughly 730,000 distinct CDR3 sequences, less than 35% of them seen just once. Regarding the study as a whole: TRBV segments more frequent in patients than in controls numbered roughly 5 and included TRBV5-6, TRBV5-1 and TRBV20-1.

Sequencing was carried out using blood. The receptors originated from a girl between 5 and 17 years old with multiple sclerosis.

This chain uses TRBV5-1 with TRBJ1-2; the D gene is possibly TRBD1 (6 bases). This CDR3 contains 16 residues. The germline V and J ends were trimmed by 0 bases and 2 bases, with 14 bases remaining between them. Germline assignment: CDR1 SGHRS and CDR2 YFSETQ. DNA of the CDR3: TGCGCCAGCAGCTTGGCCCCCGGGGGGCAGAACTATGGCTACACCTTC. Protein sequence: CASSLAPGGQNYGYTF.

The chain is built from TRBV4-2 and TRBJ1-2, with D possibly matching TRBD1 (6 bases). The V end was cut by 1 base, the J end by 7 bases, with 13 bases between. The CDR3 runs 14 residues. CDR1 LGHNA and CDR2 YNFKEQ come from the germline V gene. This chain's CDR3 is CASSQVDRTGGYTF. In DNA, the CDR3 is TGTGCCAGCAGCCAAGTCGACAGGACCGGTGGCTACACCTTC.

The rearrangement links TRBV5-1 to TRBJ2-4; TRBD2 agrees at 9 bases. This CDR3 region has 16 residues. The ends lost 4 bases at V and 0 bases at J; junction bases unmatched: 5. Looked up from germline, CDR1 is SGHRS and CDR2 is YFSETQ. CDR3 in DNA: TGCGCCAGCAGCCTCGGACTAGCGTTAGCCAAAAACATTCAGTACTTC. The encoded protein is CASSLGLALAKNIQYF.

This clonotype turned up a few times. The chain joins TRBV29-1 to TRBJ2-1, with 11 bases matching TRBD2. Germline V CDR1 and CDR2: SQVTM, ANQGSEA. V trimming: 3 bases; J trimming: 7 bases; junction bases outside the gene matches: 5. CDR3 length: 14 amino acids. CDR3: CSVDLAGGGNEQFF. The CDR3 DNA sequence: TGCAGCGTTGATTTAGCGGGAGGGGGAAATGAGCAGTTCTTC.

This clonotype was detected a few times. This rearrangement joins TRBV20-1 to TRBJ1-2, with D possibly matching TRBD1 (5 bases). Germline CDR1 and CDR2: DFQATT and SNEGSKA (reference sequence). The length of the CDR3 is 15 residues. Trimming left V 1 base short and J 2 bases short, with 14 bases between. The CDR3 nucleotides are TGCAGTGCTAGAGGGTCCGGGACGCCCAACTATGGCTACACCTTC. Its translation is CSARGSGTPNYGYTF.

The J gene is TRBJ1-6, the V gene TRBV11-2, with D possibly TRBD1 on 5 matching bases. Between the trimmed V and J ends, which lost 5 bases and 6 bases, there was a span of 14 bases. This CDR3 is built from 15 residues. Looked up from germline, CDR1 is SGHAT and CDR2 is FQNNGV. The CDR3 DNA reads TGTGCCAGCAGCCCAGGACAATTTCTTAATTCACCCCTCCACTTT. This encodes CASSPGQFLNSPLHF.

This chain joins TRBV20-1 and TRBJ2-7; 8 bases agree with TRBD2. Germline lookup yields CDR1 DFQATT and CDR2 SNEGSKA (reference sequence). The CDR3 spans 15 residues. With 0 bases clipped from V and 0 bases from J, the junction kept 4 bases outside the gene matches. CDR3 amino acids: CSARDREGHSYEQYF. The CDR3 nucleotides read TGCAGTGCTAGAGACCGGGAGGGACACTCCTACGAGCAGTACTTC.

The chain couples TRBV7-2 to TRBJ2-7; perhaps D is TRBD1 or TRBD2 (5 bases each). V was clipped by 5 bases and J by 3 bases, with 20 bases between them. Germline CDR1 is SGHTA and CDR2 is FQGNSA. The CDR3 consists of 16 residues. The CDR3 DNA reads TGTGCCAGCAGCCCAGGCCCGGGGACCGGTATCTACGAGCAGTACTTC. The encoded protein is CASSPGPGTGIYEQYF.

In regard to this clonotype: One base away lies a much larger clone, so this may be a sequencing read error. In nucleotides, the CDR3 is TGTGCCGGCAGTTACTTATCCAGCTACGAGCAGTACTTC. This encodes CAGSYLSSYEQYF. The chain links TRBV6-5 to TRBJ2-7; D gene unclear. Germline CDR1 reads MNHEY; CDR2 reads SVGAGI. CDR3 size: 13 residues.

V usage is TRBV4-1 and J usage is TRBJ2-2, with TRBD2 as a possible D gene (6 bases). The germline CDR1 and CDR2 sequences are MGHRA and YSYEKL. The CDR3 length is 15 residues. V dropped 1 base and J dropped 5 bases, with 11 bases sitting between them. The DNA for the CDR3 is TGCGCCAGCAGCCAAGCGGGACGGGGGACCGGGGAGCTGTTTTTT. This gives the protein CASSQAGRGTGELFF.

In its sample, this clonotype was seen a few times. The V and J genes are TRBV12-3 or TRBV12-4 and TRBJ1-5; D is undetermined. Trimming took 6 bases from V and 10 from J, leaving 13 bases between them. This CDR3 comprises 12 residues. CDR3 sequence reads: CASSPTVVPQHF. The DNA for the CDR3 is TGTGCCAGCAGCCCGACCGTGGTACCCCAGCATTTT.

Comment on this clonotype: One junction end disagrees with the germline gene, perhaps due to a read error. This chain uses TRBV6-1 with TRBJ2-1; D unresolved. The CDR3 contains 17 residues. Germline V CDR1 and CDR2: MNHNS, SASEGT. The CDR3 here is CTSSEIGIPVKYNEQFF. In nucleotides, the CDR3 is TGTACCAGCAGTGAAATTGGCATCCCGGTAAAATACAATGAGCAGTTCTTC.

The chain recombines TRBV28 with TRBJ2-1; D remains unclear. The assigned J gene may be wrong: the sequence end matches TRBJ2-7 better. The germline V gene has CDR1 MDHEN and CDR2 SYDVKM. There are 14 residues in the CDR3. CDR3 bases: TGTGCCACCCTCGGGCGGAGCTCCTACAATGAGCAGTACTTC. Translation: CATLGRSSYNEQYF.

In this sample, this clonotype turned up a few times. The rearrangement uses TRBV7-9 and TRBJ2-5; 7 bases line up with TRBD2. The germline gives CDR1 SEHNR, CDR2 FQNEAQ (reference sequence). This CDR3 spans 15 amino acids. The trim removed 3 bases at V and 5 bases at J, leaving 9 bases unmatched. DNA of the CDR3: TGTGCCAGCAGCTTCAGGCCGGGAGGTGTGGAGACCCAGTACTTC. Its protein is CASSFRPGGVETQYF. The entire variable domain, with the rest obtained from reference TRBV7-9 and TRBJ2-5, is as follows: DTGVSQNPRHKITKRGQNVTFRCDPISEHNRLYWYRQTLGQGPEFLTYFQNEAQLEKSRLLSDRFSAERPKGSFSTLEIQRTEQGDSAMYLCASSFRPGGVETQYFGPGTRLLVL.

This clonotype was counted only a few times. The rearrangement joins TRBV5-1 to TRBJ2-7; either TRBD1 or TRBD2 may fit D (5 bases each). Trimming pared 1 base from V and 2 bases from J, leaving 16 bases between. Germline-derived CDR1 and CDR2 are SGHRS and YFSETQ. The CDR3 sequence is 16 residues long. CDR3 in amino acids: CASSLPPGTDAYEQYF. The CDR3 DNA reads TGCGCCAGCAGCTTGCCCCCCGGGACGGACGCCTACGAGCAGTACTTC.

The genes are TRBV6-6 and TRBJ1-6, with D possibly being TRBD1 (6 bases). V was trimmed by 8 bases and J by 8 bases, leaving 19 bases between them. This CDR3 contains 15 residues. CDR1 and CDR2 from the germline V gene are MNHNY and SVGAGI (reference sequence). This CDR3 reads CASRRTEGLHSPLHF. The DNA of the CDR3 is TGTGCCAGCCGGAGGACAGAGGGCCTGCATTCACCCCTCCACTTT.

The chain recombines TRBV6-1 with TRBJ2-7, with D possibly TRBD2 on 6 matching bases. The V gene lost 6 bases and the J gene lost 2 bases, with 8 bases spanning the gap. The germline V gene has CDR1 MNHNS and CDR2 SASEGT. CDR3 length: 12 amino acids. The chain's CDR3 is CASSRGTYEQYF. CDR3 sequence (DNA): TGTGCCAGCAGCCGGGGGACCTACGAGCAGTACTTC.

This clonotype was seen more than once but under ten times. This chain links TRBV20-1 with TRBJ2-3, with 15 bases aligning to TRBD2. In germline, CDR1 is DFQATT, CDR2 SNEGSKA (reference sequence). This CDR3 comprises 16 residues. The junction had 5 bases not matched to a gene; V was cut back by 5 bases and J by 2 bases. The CDR3 region has the DNA TGCAGTGCTCCGGGACTAGCGGGAGGCCTCACAGATACGCAGTATTTT. Amino acids: CSAPGLAGGLTDTQYF.

This clonotype was observed a handful of times. The rearrangement uses TRBV24-1 and TRBJ1-1; a weak D match, TRBD1 (6 bases). CDR3 size: 12 residues. Per the germline V gene, CDR1 is KGHDR and CDR2 is SFDVKD. V was shortened by 3 bases and J by 8 bases, with 9 bases between the two germline ends. In DNA, the CDR3 is TGTGCCACCAGTGATCCGACAGGAGAAGCTTTCTTT. Translating it yields CATSDPTGEAFF.

The V gene is TRBV4-3, the J gene TRBJ2-4; perhaps D is TRBD1 or TRBD2 (6 bases each). The CDR3 totals 17 residues. Germline CDR1 LGHNA, CDR2 YSLEER. V was trimmed by 0 bases and J by 6 bases, leaving 18 bases between them. The CDR3 DNA reads as TGCGCCAGCAGCCAAGATCCAACAGGGAGGTCGGGAAACATTCAGTACTTC. Its translation is CASSQDPTGRSGNIQYF.

The chain links TRBV3-1 to TRBJ2-3, with a tentative D call TRBD2 (6 bases). CDR1 is LGHDT and CDR2 is YNNKEL in the germline V gene (reference sequence). V lost 3 bases, J lost 8 bases, and 12 bases lay in between. The CDR3 loop spans 13 amino acids. Here the CDR3 reads CASSQTTEGTQYF. The CDR3 DNA follows: TGTGCCAGCAGCCAGACTACGGAGGGTACGCAGTATTTT.

This clonotype was recorded many times. The V call is TRBV7-2, the J call TRBJ2-5; 9 nucleotides line up with TRBD1. The V gene end was trimmed by 3 bases and the J gene end by 4 bases; junction bases not matched to a gene: 15. The CDR3 sequence is 18 residues long. The V gene's germline CDR1 is SGHTA and CDR2 FQGNSA. The DNA of the CDR3 is TGTGCCAGCAGCTTCCCTCGTGCGGGACAGGGTATGCGAGAGACCCAGTACTTC. Amino acids: CASSFPRAGQGMRETQYF.

J is TRBJ2-7 and V is TRBV4-1; D remains unclear. V lost 2 bases, J lost 2 bases, and 7 bases lay in between. This CDR3 is 13 amino acids long. Germline CDR1 MGHRA, CDR2 YSYEKL. The DNA of the CDR3 is TGCGCCAGCAGCCAAACTATAGCCTACGAGCAGTACTTC. It specifies CASSQTIAYEQYF.

This clonotype was counted only a few times. The chain recombines TRBV7-2 with TRBJ2-3; 7 bases fit TRBD1. Germline CDR1 is SGHTA and CDR2 is FQGNSA. The ends lost 5 bases at V and 8 bases at J; junction bases unmatched: 13. The CDR3 sequence is 15 residues long. DNA for the CDR3: TGTGCCAGCAGCCCCTCTAGGGGGCCTGGAGGTACGCAGTATTTT. It codes for CASSPSRGPGGTQYF.

This clonotype has a handful of counts. The chain is built from TRBV27 and TRBJ1-2, with a tentative D call TRBD1 (5 bases). The length of the CDR3 is 14 residues. Germline values: CDR1 MNHEY, CDR2 SMNVEV (reference sequence). V was clipped by 5 bases and J by 2 bases, with 12 bases between them. The CDR3 DNA reads TGTGCCAGCAGTAGAGGGGTCCGCAACTATGGCTACACCTTC. Protein sequence: CASSRGVRNYGYTF.

V and J are TRBV5-1 and TRBJ2-3; no firm D call. CDR1 is SGHRS and CDR2 is YFSETQ in the germline V gene. The CDR3 runs to 15 residues. Trimming removed 1 base at V and 3 bases at J, with 12 bases between. Written as DNA, the CDR3 is TGCGCCAGCAGCTTGCGAGGTAGTGAGACAGATACGCAGTATTTT. Translated: CASSLRGSETDTQYF.